This TCR beta chain was observed in a study of regulatory T cells in long-lasting Graves disease. Arm-PCR of CDR3 regions and iRepertoire HTBI primers were used to build TCR beta libraries. TCRdb reprocessed the multiplex PCR reads via MiXCR and lists one record per CDR3 protein. The table includes about 430,000 distinct CDR3 sequences, around 20% detected once. Whole-study findings and limits: Gene preferences differed: TRBV28, TRBJ1-2, TRBJ2-5 in persistent cases. TCR diversity was lower in persistent Graves' patients than in newly diagnosed ones.

Sample time point: persistent/refractory GD, antithyroid drugs over 5 years with positive TRAb. PBMC-extracted RNA yielded the TCR library. The EDTA tubes were filled with around 9.1 milliliters of drawn peripheral blood. This CDR3 has 13 residues. V was shortened by 1 base and J by 6 bases, with 9 bases between the two germline ends. This clonotype was seen repeatedly, ten times or more. Antigen unknown. The chain carries TRBV12-3 or TRBV12-4 and TRBJ1-1; D remains unclear. The sample was peripheral blood mononuclear cells (PBMCs), taken when the disease was refractory, from a patient treated with antithyroid drugs. The sequence was obtained from a female donor with Graves disease. The CDR3 DNA is TGTGCCAGCAGTTTAGAACGTAGTGCTGAAGCTTTCTTT. Translated: CASSLERSAEAFF.